This passage covers 9 T cell receptor beta chains from one sample sequenced in a study. Each CDR3 protein is one row after TCRdb ran MiXCR on the RT-PCR reads. The table lists about 680,000 distinct CDR3 sequences, around 14% of them singletons. The specimen was memory CD4+ T cells from blood. All receptors come from a female donor in good health, serving as a healthy control.

This clonotype was picked up a small number of times. The V gene is TRBV7-2, the J gene TRBJ2-1; no clear D. CDR3 length: 16 residues. Germline V lookup: CDR1 SGHTA, CDR2 FQGNSA. V was cut by 2 bases and J by 0 bases, with 11 bases left in between. The CDR3: CASSLRWGGSYNEQFF. The CDR3, as DNA: TGTGCCAGCAGCTTACGTTGGGGTGGCTCCTACAATGAGCAGTTCTTC.

The gene calls are TRBV20-1 and TRBJ2-7, with D tentatively TRBD1 or TRBD2 (6 bases each). CDR1 and CDR2 from the germline V gene are DFQATT and SNEGSKA (reference sequence). The CDR3 is made up of 14 amino acids. Trimming shortened V by 5 bases and J by 5 bases, and 19 bases separated the two germline ends. The CDR3 loop reads CSAFQTGGSDEQYF. As DNA, the CDR3 is TGCAGTGCTTTCCAAACCGGGGGCTCGGACGAGCAGTACTTC.

This clonotype came up many times. The chain uses TRBV12-3 or TRBV12-4 and TRBJ1-1; D unclear. V lost 6 bases, J lost 8 bases, and 10 bases lay in between. This CDR3 has 11 amino acids. CDR3 protein: CASRVWGEAFF. In DNA form, the CDR3 reads TGTGCCAGCAGGGTCTGGGGAGAAGCTTTCTTT.

The chain has TRBV10-3 and TRBJ2-5, with TRBD1 matching 9 bases. Germline V lookup: CDR1 ENHRY, CDR2 SYGVKD. This CDR3 is built from 16 residues. The ends lost 3 bases at V and 4 bases at J; junction bases unmatched: 9. This CDR3 reads CAISDTGGAGSETQYF. The CDR3 bases are TGTGCCATCAGTGACACAGGGGGCGCGGGGTCAGAGACCCAGTACTTC.

The chain has TRBV6-4 and TRBJ2-1, with D possibly being TRBD1 or TRBD2 (5 bases each). CDR1 is MRHNA, CDR2 SNTAGT, per germline. Trimming pared 0 bases from V and 5 bases from J, leaving 17 bases between. This CDR3 spans 17 amino acids. In nucleotides, the CDR3 is TGTGCCAGCAGTGACTCGTTCTACCGGGACGATGACAATGAGCAGTTCTTC. Its protein product is CASSDSFYRDDDNEQFF.

The CDR3 protein is CASSADRVRDTQYF. The CDR3 DNA is TGCGCCAGCAGCGCCGACAGGGTGAGAGATACGCAGTATTTT. V is TRBV5-1 and J is TRBJ2-3; 7 nucleotides line up with TRBD1. The CDR3 length is 14 residues. Germline V gene lookup returns CDR1 SGHRS and CDR2 YFSETQ. V was clipped by 4 bases and J by 5 bases; unmatched bases: 7.

This clonotype was seen at least ten times. The chain carries TRBV6-6 and TRBJ2-5, with D maybe TRBD1 (6 bases). This CDR3 region has 15 residues. V was pared by 2 bases and J by 3 bases, with 13 bases between. Per the germline V gene, CDR1 is MNHNY and CDR2 is SVGAGI (reference sequence). The CDR3 DNA sequence: TGTGCCAGCAGTTACCGGCGCAGGGGAGAAGAGACCCAGTACTTC. Translated: CASSYRRRGEETQYF.

This chain joins TRBV6-2 or TRBV6-3 and TRBJ2-2; D perhaps matches TRBD1 (5 bases). V was clipped by 8 bases and J by 2 bases, with 9 bases between them. The CDR3 is 13 amino acids. Germline V CDR1 and CDR2: MNHEY, SVGEGT. The CDR3 region is CASGAANTGELFF. In nucleotides, the CDR3 is TGTGCCAGCGGGGCTGCTAACACCGGGGAGCTGTTTTTT.

This clonotype was observed a few times. The chain carries TRBV7-3 and TRBJ2-5; tentative D call: TRBD2 (5 bases). Trimming took off 4 bases at V and 4 bases at J, with 16 bases between the two ends. The length of the CDR3 is 15 residues. Per the germline V gene, CDR1 is SGHTA and CDR2 is FQGTGA. This CDR3 reads CASSSLGREGETQYF. The CDR3 DNA follows: TGTGCCAGCAGCTCCCTAGGGAGAGAGGGAGAGACCCAGTACTTC.